This T cell receptor (beta chain) was identified during a study of shared T cell receptors in the human thymus. Some clones are missing from TCRdb's copy, which holds only in-frame ones; the method was immunoSEQ multiplex PCR. The repertoire holds about 400,000 clones, with roughly 94% as singletons. The germline CDR1 and CDR2 sequences are MDHEN and SYDVKM. CDR3 length equals 20 residues. Trimming took off 3 bases at V and 3 bases at J, with 30 bases between the two ends. The sequence came from a human donor. V and J are TRBV28 and TRBJ2-7, with a possible D match to TRBD1 (5 bases). Material for sequencing was thymocytes. This CDR3 reads CASSFYITDKDITPYYEQYF. CDR3 sequence (DNA): TGTGCCAGCAGTTTTTATATAACGGACAAAGATATTACCCCATACTACGAGCAGTACTTC. Combining the CDR3 with reference TRBV28 and TRBJ2-7 gives the whole variable domain DVKVTQSSRYLVKRTGEKVFLECVQDMDHENMFWYRQDPGLGLRLIYFSYDVKMKEKGDIPEGYSVSREKKERFSLILESASTNQTSMYLCASSFYITDKDITPYYEQYFGPGTRLTVT.